This entry lists 3 T cell receptor beta chains sequenced from one sample in a study of T cell changes during pregnancy in multiple sclerosis. The assay was immunoSEQ multiplex PCR, and TCRdb's table has in-frame clones only and misses some. The sample lists about 29,000 clones, approximately 91% seen once, with 6% to 7% in the top ten. Sequences were derived from CD8+ T cells from peripheral blood mononuclear cells, sampled after pregnancy. These receptors were taken from a female donor with multiple sclerosis, enrolled in a pregnancy study.

This clone was counted ten times or more. This chain links TRBV5-8 with TRBJ2-1; 10 nucleotides line up with TRBD2. After removal of 1 base from V and 9 bases from J, the junction contained 7 bases not matched to a gene. This CDR3 comprises 15 residues. Looked up from germline, CDR1 is SGHTS and CDR2 is YDEGEE. The CDR3, as DNA: TGTGCCAGCAGCTTGACTAGCGGGATGCCGGGTGAGCAGTTCTTC. This gives the protein CASSLTSGMPGEQFF.

The V and J genes are TRBV13 and TRBJ2-7; 7 nucleotides agree with TRBD1. This CDR3 spans 16 amino acids. The V segment lost 0 bases and the J segment 4 bases; nucleotides outside the gene matches: 9. Germline values: CDR1 PRHDT, CDR2 FYEKMQ (reference sequence). Here the CDR3 DNA reads TGTGCCAGCAGCTTAGGCCAGGGGACAGAATATTACGAGCAGTACTTC. This gives the protein CASSLGQGTEYYEQYF.

The V call is TRBV29-1, the J call TRBJ2-5; TRBD2 matches 10 bases. The junction had 1 base not matched to a gene; V was cut back by 1 base and J by 2 bases. The CDR3 loop spans 14 amino acids. Germline assignment: CDR1 SQVTM and CDR2 ANQGSEA. The CDR3 DNA reads as TGCAGCGTTGAAGGGACTAGCGGTCAAGAGACCCAGTACTTC. Amino acid sequence: CSVEGTSGQETQYF.